A single sample is the source of the 27 T cell receptor beta chains below, sequenced in a study of OX40 agonist ivuxolimab in advanced cancers. Some clones are missing from TCRdb's copy, which holds only in-frame ones; the method was immunoSEQ multiplex PCR. The data show over 65,000 clones, with 65% to 85% seen just once and roughly 0.79% held by the top ten. Sequences were derived from CD4+ or CD8+ T cells sorted from blood, sampled in a trial of the OX40 agonist ivuxolimab. The source of these receptors is an adult with an advanced solid tumor such as melanoma, head and neck, liver or kidney cancer.

The chain has TRBV5-1 and TRBJ1-1, with D perhaps TRBD1 (6 bases). From germline, CDR1 is SGHRS and CDR2 YFSETQ. Trimming took 1 base from V and 1 from J, leaving 11 bases between them. The CDR3 has 15 residues. Written as DNA, the CDR3 is TGCGCCAGCAGCTTGCAGGGGCCCCCGAACACTGAAGCTTTCTTT. Protein: CASSLQGPPNTEAFF.

This clone occurred once. The V and J genes are TRBV19 and TRBJ1-1; D not resolved. Germline V lookup: CDR1 LNHDA, CDR2 SQIVND (reference sequence). Trimming took off 9 bases at V and 1 base at J, with 18 bases between the two ends. The CDR3 extends over 15 amino acids. The CDR3 loop is CASLQRGKANTEAFF. CDR3 nucleotide sequence: TGTGCCAGCCTACAGCGGGGTAAGGCGAACACTGAAGCTTTCTTT.

V and J are TRBV19 and TRBJ1-5, with D tentatively TRBD1 (6 bases). This CDR3 has 16 amino acids. Germline V gene lookup returns CDR1 LNHDA and CDR2 SQIVND (reference sequence). V lost 6 bases and J 2 bases, leaving 17 bases between the germline ends. The CDR3 region is CASSTDWGAGNQPQHF. CDR3 coding DNA: TGTGCCAGTAGCACTGACTGGGGGGCCGGCAATCAGCCCCAGCATTTT.

The gene calls are TRBV7-8 and TRBJ2-5; D gene unclear. The DNA end lines up better with TRBJ2-7; the J call may be wrong. The CDR3 consists of 14 residues. Per germline, CDR1 SGHVS and CDR2 FQNEAQ. CDR3 region: CASTPGRDSYEQYF. In DNA, the CDR3 is TGTGCCAGCACCCCCGGAAGGGATTCCTACGAGCAGTACTTC.

The chain joins TRBV27 to TRBJ2-2; 8 bases agree with TRBD1. Germline V gene data show CDR1 as MNHEY and CDR2 as SMNVEV (reference sequence). This CDR3 has 14 amino acids. Trimming at V came to 5 bases and at J to 5 bases, leaving 4 bases not matched to a gene. CDR3 bases: TGTGCCAGCAGTCCAAGGACAGGGACCGGGGAGCTGTTTTTT. Its protein is CASSPRTGTGELFF.

The chain couples TRBV30 to TRBJ1-5, with D hard to call. V was shortened by 7 bases and J by 6 bases, with 16 bases between the two germline ends. Germline V lookup: CDR1 GTSNPN, CDR2 SVGIG (reference sequence). The CDR3 is 13 amino acids. CDR3 bases: TGTGCCTCCTCGGCGGGCTTGGGTCAGCCCCAGCATTTT. As protein: CASSAGLGQPQHF.

The V call is TRBV7-2, the J call TRBJ2-1; tentatively, D is TRBD2 (5 bases). V dropped 5 bases and J dropped 0 bases, with 11 bases sitting between them. The CDR3 extends over 15 amino acids. Germline CDR1 reads SGHTA; CDR2 reads FQGNSA. In nucleotides, the CDR3 is TGTGCCAGCAGCCCAACCGGGATCTCCTACAATGAGCAGTTCTTC. Amino acid sequence: CASSPTGISYNEQFF.

This rearrangement joins TRBV6-1 to TRBJ2-6, with D unclear. This CDR3 has 11 residues. Germline V gene sequence: CDR1 MNHNS, CDR2 SASEGT. Trimming left V 6 bases short and J 6 bases short, with 3 bases between. The CDR3 nucleotides are TGTGCCAGCAGGGAGGCCAACGTCCTGACTTTC. Its protein is CASREANVLTF.

The chain joins TRBV6-1 to TRBJ2-1; D not certain. Germline V lookup: CDR1 MNHNS, CDR2 SASEGT. There are 14 residues in the CDR3. The germline V and J ends were trimmed by 10 bases and 4 bases, with 17 bases remaining between them. The CDR3 nucleotides are TGTGCCACCAACCCCCGGGTTGGTTACAATGAGCAGTTCTTC. Translation: CATNPRVGYNEQFF.

The CDR3 sequence: CASSIRTSSYEQYF. Written as DNA, the CDR3 is TGTGCCAGCAGCATCCGGACTAGCTCCTACGAGCAGTACTTC. The rearrangement joins TRBV13 to TRBJ2-7, with TRBD2 matching over 7 bases. This CDR3 contains 14 residues. Germline V CDR1 and CDR2: PRHDT, FYEKMQ (reference sequence). The trim removed 5 bases at V and 0 bases at J, leaving 4 bases unmatched.

This clone was seen more than once but under ten times. V gene TRBV6-1 combines with J gene TRBJ2-2, with D unresolved. The V gene's germline CDR1 is MNHNS and CDR2 SASEGT. This CDR3 is built from 13 residues. V lost 6 bases to trimming and J lost 2 bases, with 7 bases between them. The CDR3 DNA reads as TGTGCCAGCAGAGACGGTAACACCGGGGAGCTGTTTTTT. Translating it yields CASRDGNTGELFF.

This chain links TRBV19 with TRBJ1-6; 10 nucleotides match TRBD1. CDR1 is LNHDA and CDR2 is SQIVND in the germline V gene (reference sequence). The CDR3 spans 16 residues. After removal of 3 bases from V and 7 bases from J, the junction contained 6 bases not matched to a gene. Written as DNA, the CDR3 is TGTGCCAGTAGTATGCGCCGGGACAGGGGCAATTCACCCCTCCACTTT. This sequence encodes CASSMRRDRGNSPLHF.

The chain links TRBV27 to TRBJ1-5; the D gene is possibly TRBD1 (5 bases). The CDR3 is made up of 21 amino acids. Per germline, CDR1 MNHEY and CDR2 SMNVEV (reference sequence). V was trimmed by 5 bases and J by 0 bases, leaving 29 bases between them. The CDR3 DNA is TGTGCCAGCAGTCTTACCACAAAGGACACTACCTTTGCATATAGCAATCAGCCCCAGCATTTT. It yields the protein CASSLTTKDTTFAYSNQPQHF.

V usage is TRBV7-6 and J usage is TRBJ1-1, with a weak D call TRBD1 (5 bases). Trimming shortened V by 3 bases and J by 7 bases, and 9 bases separated the two germline ends. The CDR3 is made up of 12 amino acids. Germline V gene lookup returns CDR1 SGHVS and CDR2 FNYEAQ. The CDR3 DNA sequence: TGTGCCAGCAGCTTTTTCCAGGGTGAAGCTTTCTTT. As protein: CASSFFQGEAFF. The variable domain in full, with the rest retrieved from reference TRBV7-6 and TRBJ1-1, is GAGVSQSPRYKVTKRGQDVALRCDPISGHVSLYWYRQALGQGPEFLTYFNYEAQQDKSGLPNDRFSAERPEGSISTLTIQRTEQRDSAMYRCASSFFQGEAFFGQGTRLTVV.

V and J are TRBV4-3 and TRBJ1-4; the D gene is possibly TRBD1 (5 bases). CDR3 length: 15 amino acids. V was cut by 0 bases and J by 7 bases, with 12 bases left in between. Germline lookup yields CDR1 LGHNA and CDR2 YSLEER. The CDR3 nucleotides are TGCGCCAGCAGCCAAGATTTCGGGGGAACTGAAAAACTGTTTTTT. It yields the protein CASSQDFGGTEKLFF.

The chain couples TRBV9 to TRBJ1-6; D uncertain. Germline CDR1 is SGDLS and CDR2 is YYNGEE. V lost 0 bases, J lost 5 bases, and 6 bases lay in between. This CDR3 region has 14 residues. CDR3 DNA sequence: TGTGCCAGCAGCGTAGTGGAAAATAATTCACCCCTCCACTTT. Translation gives CASSVVENNSPLHF.

The rearrangement joins TRBV5-6 to TRBJ2-5, with TRBD2 identical over 13 bases. Unmatched junction bases numbered 5, after V lost 0 bases and J lost 3 bases. Germline V gene data show CDR1 as SGHDT and CDR2 as YYEEEE. This CDR3 spans 17 amino acids. The CDR3 DNA reads as TGTGCCAGCAGCTTGGGGGGACTAGCGGGGATTGAAGAGACCCAGTACTTC. It encodes CASSLGGLAGIEETQYF.

The V gene is TRBV5-1, the J gene TRBJ2-3; TRBD2 agrees at 7 bases. Germline lookup yields CDR1 SGHRS and CDR2 YFSETQ. With V trimmed by 0 bases and J by 0 bases, 7 bases remained unmatched. The CDR3 is made up of 17 amino acids. The CDR3 nucleotides are TGCGCCAGCAGCTTGGCCGCAACTAGCGATAGCACAGATACGCAGTATTTT. Protein product: CASSLAATSDSTDTQYF.

There are a few counts of this clone. The chain couples TRBV11-2 to TRBJ1-2, with 8 bases aligning to TRBD1. The J segment lost 8 bases and the V segment lost 0 bases, leaving 11 bases of the junction unmatched. CDR1 SGHAT and CDR2 FQNNGV come from the germline V gene. There are 16 residues in the CDR3. The CDR3 here is CASSLDQDWTGKGYTF. The CDR3 region has the DNA TGTGCCAGCAGCTTAGATCAAGATTGGACAGGGAAAGGCTACACCTTC.

This rearrangement joins TRBV5-1 to TRBJ2-7; D may correspond to TRBD1 or TRBD2 (6 bases each). Germline V gene lookup returns CDR1 SGHRS and CDR2 YFSETQ. CDR3 length: 14 residues. Trimming took off 2 bases at V and 2 bases at J, with 11 bases between the two ends. The CDR3 is CASSFLGGAYEQYF. As DNA, the CDR3 is TGCGCCAGCAGCTTTTTGGGGGGCGCCTACGAGCAGTACTTC.

CDR3 DNA sequence: TGCGCCAGCAGCTTGGGGAGGATCTCAGGGGCGAATTCCTACGAGCAGTACTTC. Amino acid sequence: CASSLGRISGANSYEQYF. This chain connects TRBV5-1 to TRBJ2-7; possible D gene TRBD1, 6 bases. The CDR3 is 18 amino acids. The germline gives CDR1 SGHRS, CDR2 YFSETQ. V gave up 0 bases and J gave up 1 base, with 20 bases separating them.

This chain links TRBV5-1 with TRBJ2-3; 7 bases match TRBD1. J gave up 2 bases and V 0 bases, and 6 bases lay outside the gene matches. The CDR3 consists of 16 residues. Germline V lookup: CDR1 SGHRS, CDR2 YFSETQ. CDR3 amino acids: CASSLVGTETTDTQYF. DNA for the CDR3: TGCGCCAGCAGCTTGGTAGGGACAGAGACCACAGATACGCAGTATTTT.

The chain employs TRBV7-9 and TRBJ2-2; D not resolved. The germline V and J ends were trimmed by 1 base and 5 bases, with 11 bases remaining between them. CDR1 is SEHNR, CDR2 FQNEAQ, per germline (reference sequence). This CDR3 is built from 15 residues. The CDR3 DNA follows: TGTGCCAGCAGCTTAGAGGGCGGTTGGACCGGGGAGCTGTTTTTT. It codes for CASSLEGGWTGELFF.

DNA of the CDR3: TGTGCCAGCAGCCGGACAGTGGACAATTCACCCCTCCACTTT. It codes for CASSRTVDNSPLHF. The chain links TRBV7-2 to TRBJ1-6; TRBD1 is a possible D gene (6 bases). Deletions cut 5 bases from V and 7 bases from J, with 12 bases between. The CDR3 contains 14 residues. Germline values: CDR1 SGHTA, CDR2 FQGNSA.

V gene TRBV5-1 combines with J gene TRBJ1-4; TRBD1 aligns across 7 bases. Germline CDR1 SGHRS, CDR2 YFSETQ. V trimming: 1 base; J trimming: 5 bases; junction bases outside the gene matches: 5. The CDR3 totals 15 residues. The CDR3 nucleotides read TGCGCCAGCAGCTTGAGTACAGGGGCAAATGAAAAACTGTTTTTT. Protein product: CASSLSTGANEKLFF.

The chain joins TRBV5-8 to TRBJ2-7; weak D call: TRBD1 (6 bases). Per the germline V gene, CDR1 is SGHTS and CDR2 is YDEGEE. The length of the CDR3 is 14 residues. The V and J ends lost 4 bases and 0 bases respectively, with 11 bases between them. The CDR3 region is CASSGDTSSYEQYF. The CDR3, as DNA: TGTGCCAGCAGCGGGGACACGAGCTCCTACGAGCAGTACTTC.

The chain couples TRBV6-6 to TRBJ2-1, with 7 bases that match TRBD1. Per the germline V gene, CDR1 is MNHNY and CDR2 is SVGAGI (reference sequence). This CDR3 comprises 16 residues. The V segment lost 4 bases and the J segment 9 bases; nucleotides outside the gene matches: 15. In DNA, the CDR3 is TGTGCCAGCAGTTCCCGGGACAGCCTGCAAAGTGGTGAGCAGTTCTTC. Translated: CASSSRDSLQSGEQFF.